This record concerns one T cell receptor beta chain sequence. The sample holds a few counts of this clonotype. Its cognate antigen has yet to be identified. Qualities for individual bases were not recorded, and no much larger clone is one base off. This sample was included in a study of spatial heterogeneity in lung cancer (dated by TCRdb to the late 2010s). Notes on the research overall: Beta-chain transcripts were consistently detected in greater numbers than alpha-chain transcripts, which likely reflected higher beta-chain transcript abundance. In the raw uncorrected reads, each unique combination of TCR and UMI appeared more than ten times on average. The study quantitatively compared TCR alpha and beta repertoires across multiple tumor regions, matched nontumor lung and blood in non-small cell lung cancer. TCR repertoire features were related to nonsynonymous mutation counts determined by whole-exome sequencing of tumor tissue. At surgery, over 200 tumor regions, 64 matched nontumor lung samples and 56 PBMC samples were TCR-sequenced for both alpha and beta chains.

The investigation overall reported the following: Confirming at a functional level the hypothesis that regional TCRs recognize regional mutations was considered to require additional single-cell paired TCR alpha and beta sequencing. Ubiquitous expanded tumor TCRs were detected in blood more often at tumor resection than at routine follow-up.

In the paper's terms, the time point label means: sample taken at primary tumor resection. Samples were obtained from approximately 72 patients with early-stage, untreated non-small cell lung cancer from the lung TRACERx cohort. Whole RNA extracted from tumor and nontumor lung tissue, or from cryopreserved PBMC samples, was used for TCR sequencing without cell sorting. Patients were selected for TCR sequencing only if sufficient RNA was available from at least two tumor regions. Library prep was done by 5' RACE. Sequencer: NextSeq 500. In the TCR library protocol, a unique molecular identifier was attached to each TCR cDNA molecule so that PCR and sequencing errors could be corrected. Regarding the original processing steps: Decombinator tools were used for TCR identification, UMI-based error correction and CDR3 extraction. Expanded TCRs were defined as those above a frequency of 2 per 1,000, corresponding to the top 1% of the tumor frequency distribution. Renyi diversity was calculated using the R vegan package after each repertoire was subsampled 100 times to 5,000 TCRs. CDR3 similarity networks were built from amino acid triplet string-kernel similarity, with CDR3s being connected when pairwise similarity was above 0.82. TCRdb reran the public reads through fastp at Q25 and MiXCR, keeping productive beta chains. Duplicate CDR3 protein sequences are folded into a single record with the most common DNA and genes. Here the V and J calls rest on TCRdb's processing, not on the authors' analysis. This sample has tens of thousands of distinct CDR3 sequences in its table, and roughly 8% of those were observed once. The ten largest account for 6% to 7% of the sample.

As encoded in the germline V gene, CDR1 is SQVTM while CDR2 is ANQGSEA. The germline ends are 23 bases apart after V is trimmed by 7 bases and J by 10 bases. The CDR3 measures 14 amino acids from cysteine to phenylalanine. Kept here is only the CDR3 DNA, which spans 42 bases and is read in frame from base 1. The sequencing here drew on PBMCs, taken at surgery. The sequence derives from a male donor with early-stage non-small cell lung cancer. The chain employs TRBV29-1 and TRBJ2-1, with a weak D call of TRBD2 (7 bases match). Here the CDR3 is given as CSATGGRESNEQFF. The nucleotide sequence is given as TGCAGCGCCACCGGGGGGCGGGAGTCAAACGAGCAGTTCTTC.